Sequencing of this T cell receptor beta chain was carried out in a study of identical twins (dated by TCRdb to about 2016). Context from the whole study: To test whether fetal clonotypes persist, this study deep-sequenced TCR alpha and beta repertoires from monozygotic twins, from unrelated adults of various ages, and from cord blood. To rule out contamination, the twin experiments were replicated at different times with different library preparation protocols.

The investigation overall reported the following: Out-of-frame TCR alpha sequences shared between twins showed an excess of low generation-probability sequences compared with coincidental sharing between unrelated individuals. Out-of-frame TCR alpha sharing in monozygotic twins was systematically underestimated by recombination models, whereas sharing between unrelated individuals was in agreement with the recombination models. Invariant T cells such as MAIT and iNKT could partly confound zero-insertion analyses, although diverse VJ usage argued against such confounding for most clonotypes. Because the same donors could not be followed over many years, the conclusions depended on cross-sectional statistical analysis. Abundant cord blood beta clonotypes carried fewer insertions; young adult naive repertoires showed a weaker similar trend, while memory repertoires showed none. Excess twin sharing in beta out-of-frame sequences was weaker because fewer shared sequences lowered the signal-to-noise ratio.

Its CDR3 holds 16 amino acids, cysteine through phenylalanine. Kept here is only the CDR3 DNA, which spans 48 bases and is read in frame from base 1. CDR1 and CDR2, per the germline V gene, are SGHAT and FQNNGV. V and J are trimmed by 4 bases and 1 base, and the gene matches miss 3 bases of the junction. The sample holds a few counts of this clonotype. What antigen it recognizes has not been identified. It has no much larger one-base neighbor in the sample; base qualities were not kept. The library was built by means of 5' RACE. The sequencing machine was an Illumina HiSeq 2000. A universal primer binding site was added through template switching, and the final cDNA carried a unique molecular identifier so that TCR cDNA molecules could be counted accurately. Specific primers in the conserved constant-segment region were used to synthesize first-strand cDNA for the TCR alpha and beta chains. Each cDNA library was double barcoded, with a SMART-Mk sample barcode plus Illumina barcodes, to control for contamination. TruSeq adapter sequences and Illumina sample barcodes were added in two successive PCR steps. TCR alpha and beta cDNA libraries were sequenced on the Illumina HiSeq platform with custom primers. The authors' pipeline ran thus. Raw reads were processed with MiGEC to extract unique molecular identifiers, and MiXCR was used to determine CDR3 positions. Recombination models were inferred per individual with the repgenHMM and IGoR tools using an EM algorithm. Shared clonotypes were analyzed with the tcR package in R, and sharing was normalized by the product of cloneset sizes. Out-of-frame nonproductive sequences were analyzed to study raw recombination free of thymic and clonal selection effects. TCRdb passed the public sequencing reads through fastp at Q25 and MiXCR, retaining productive beta sequences. Duplicate CDR3 protein sequences are folded into a single record with the most common DNA and genes. None of the V and J calls come from the authors' own analysis; TCRdb made them. Here the sample has around 250,000 distinct CDR3 sequences; about 6.7% occur a single time. Of the sample, roughly 14% falls within the top ten clones.

Every donor in the study was a healthy Caucasian. The twin cohort comprised three pairs of female monozygotic twins, all aged roughly 18 to 29 years. Positive isolation kits from Invitrogen were used to isolate CD4+ and CD8+ T cell populations. In addition, the sample was reused for a study of T cells expressing NK-cell markers. As that second study puts it: Seven to nine donors provided sorted CD3+CD56+NKG2C+, CD3+CD56+NKG2C- and CD3+CD56-NKG2C+ T-cell subsets, whose TCR beta-chain repertoires were profiled. Of the eight sequenced donors, seven were found to be HCMV-seropositive and one was found to be HCMV-seronegative. In several experiments an anti-gammadeltaTCR antibody was added to restrict sorting to alphabetaTCR-expressing T cells. For roughly 6 donors, the dominant CD3+CD56+NKG2C+ clonotypes were among the top 10 CD8+ clonotypes and accounted for 1.0-7.0% of CD8+ T cells. Those dominant clonotypes were again the most abundant among CD3+CD56-NKG2C+ cells in a handful of donors, at about 25-65%. Whether the expanded NKG2C-expressing T cell clones were specific for HCMV antigens was left unclear. The eight sequenced donors were randomly selected healthy volunteers, three men and five women. To determine HCMV serostatus, a commercial ELISA kit was used to detect HCMV-specific IgG in serum. MIGEC handled demultiplexing of the reads and grouping by UMI, while MiTCR was used to assemble and quantify clonotypes. To remove erroneous sequences, TCR cDNA sequences were retained only when supported by two or more reads. Downstream repertoire analysis used the tcR package, and clonotypes were matched across fractions by CDR3 nucleotide sequence plus V segment. Antigen specificity was annotated against VDJdb with VDJmatch, allowing one amino acid substitution in CDR3.

Sequencing input: CD8+ T cells sorted from blood. This sequence originates from a young woman in good health. The V gene is TRBV11-2 and the J gene is TRBJ2-5, with 13 bases matching TRBD2. The DNA is as follows: TGTGCCAGCAGCTCTTGGACTAGCGGGAGCCAAGAGACCCAGTACTTC. The encoded protein is CASSSWTSGSQETQYF.